These 7 T cell receptor beta chains were all obtained from the same sample, sequenced in a study of T cell responses to AZD1222 COVID-19 vaccine. Here immunoSEQ multiplex PCR was the method, and the copy in TCRdb shows in-frame clones only, minus some. This table has some 150,000 clones, around 88% appearing once. Sequencing used peripheral blood, obtained on day 0 of AZD1222 vaccination. Receptor source: an adult in good health.

The chain combines TRBV28 with TRBJ2-7; D assignment may be TRBD1 or TRBD2 (6 bases each). V was shortened by 3 bases and J by 2 bases, with 14 bases between the two germline ends. The CDR3 has 15 residues. Germline values: CDR1 MDHEN, CDR2 SYDVKM. Here the CDR3 DNA reads TGTGCCAGCAGTTTGGGGGGCGGGGACCCCTACGAGCAGTACTTC. Its translation is CASSLGGGDPYEQYF.

The chain combines TRBV3-1 (or the pseudogene TRBV3-2) with TRBJ2-3; perhaps D is TRBD1 or TRBD2 (5 bases each). The CDR3 has 18 amino acids. V lost 0 bases and J lost 2, with 18 bases in between. Looked up from germline, CDR1 is LGHDT and CDR2 is YNNKEL (reference sequence). CDR3 protein: CASSQDPLRGGATDTQYF. The CDR3 DNA sequence: TGTGCCAGCAGCCAAGACCCCCTGAGGGGTGGAGCCACAGATACGCAGTATTTT.

This sequence joins TRBV18 and TRBJ2-3, with no clear D. The V end lost 3 bases, the J end lost 2 bases, and 6 bases lay between the germline ends. The CDR3 consists of 13 residues. Germline V lookup: CDR1 KGHSH, CDR2 LQKENI. The DNA of the CDR3 is TGTGCCAGCTCACCTCCTCCCACAGATACGCAGTATTTT. This sequence encodes CASSPPPTDTQYF.

The V call is TRBV6-5, the J call TRBJ1-3, with D possibly being TRBD1 (6 bases). The CDR3 consists of 16 residues. The V end was cut by 2 bases, the J end by 5 bases, with 16 bases between. Germline V lookup: CDR1 MNHEY, CDR2 SVGAGI. The CDR3 coding sequence is TGTGCCAGCAGTTACCGGAACAGGGCGGGAAGAAACACCATATATTTT. This sequence encodes CASSYRNRAGRNTIYF.

This CDR3 reads CATSRLQNTEAFF. CDR3 sequence (DNA): TGTGCCACCAGCAGGTTACAGAACACTGAAGCTTTCTTT. This rearrangement joins TRBV15 to TRBJ1-1, with D unresolved. CDR1 LNHNV and CDR2 YYDKDF come from the germline V gene (reference sequence). Trimming removed 3 bases at V and 1 base at J, with 6 bases between. The CDR3 is 13 residues long.

The genes are TRBV5-1 and TRBJ1-1, with D maybe TRBD1 (5 bases). Germline V gene data show CDR1 as SGHRS and CDR2 as YFSETQ. Trimming pared 4 bases from V and 1 base from J, leaving 35 bases between. The CDR3 sequence is 22 residues long. The CDR3 coding sequence is TGCGCCAGCAGCCTAGAGGGAGGTCTCAGCCTCAGGGTCGCACTGGGGAACACTGAAGCTTTCTTT. Its translation: CASSLEGGLSLRVALGNTEAFF.

This clone was detected only a few times. The germline gene is not matched at one end of the junction; a read error may be the cause. V and J are TRBV19 and TRBJ1-5; D remains unclear. The CDR3 covers 14 residues. Germline CDR1 LNHDA, CDR2 SQIVND (reference sequence). DNA of the CDR3: TGTGCCAGTAGTCTAGACCGTAGCAATCAGCCCCAGCATTTT. Protein sequence: CASSLDRSNQPQHF.